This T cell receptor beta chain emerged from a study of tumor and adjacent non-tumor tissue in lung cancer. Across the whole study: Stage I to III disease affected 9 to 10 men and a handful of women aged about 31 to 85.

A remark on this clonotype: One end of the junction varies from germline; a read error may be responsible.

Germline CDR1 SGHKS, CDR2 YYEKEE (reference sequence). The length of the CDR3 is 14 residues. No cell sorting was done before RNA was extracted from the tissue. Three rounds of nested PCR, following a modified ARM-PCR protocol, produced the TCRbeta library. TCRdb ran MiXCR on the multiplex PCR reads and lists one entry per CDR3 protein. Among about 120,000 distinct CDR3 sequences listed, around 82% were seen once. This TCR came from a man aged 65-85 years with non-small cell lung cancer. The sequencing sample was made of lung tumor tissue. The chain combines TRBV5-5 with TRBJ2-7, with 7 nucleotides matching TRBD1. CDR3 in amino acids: CARSLGQRFDEQYF. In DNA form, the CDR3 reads TGTGCCAGAAGCTTGGGACAGAGGTTCGACGAGCAGTACTTC.